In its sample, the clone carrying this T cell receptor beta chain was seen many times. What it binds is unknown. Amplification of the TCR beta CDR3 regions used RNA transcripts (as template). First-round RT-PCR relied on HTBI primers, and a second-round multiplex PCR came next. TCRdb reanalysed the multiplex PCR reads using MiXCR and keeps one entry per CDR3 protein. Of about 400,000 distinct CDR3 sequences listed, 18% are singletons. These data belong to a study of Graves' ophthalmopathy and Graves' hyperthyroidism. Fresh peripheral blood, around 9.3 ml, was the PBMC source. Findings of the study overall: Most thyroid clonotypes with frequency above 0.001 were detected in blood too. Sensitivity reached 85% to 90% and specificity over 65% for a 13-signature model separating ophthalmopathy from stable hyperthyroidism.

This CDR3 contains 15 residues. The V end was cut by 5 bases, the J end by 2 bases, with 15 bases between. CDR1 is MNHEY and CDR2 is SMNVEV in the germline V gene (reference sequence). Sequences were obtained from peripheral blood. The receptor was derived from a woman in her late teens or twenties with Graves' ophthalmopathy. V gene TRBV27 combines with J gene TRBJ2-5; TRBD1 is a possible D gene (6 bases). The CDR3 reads CASSIQTGWQETQYF. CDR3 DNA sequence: TGTGCCAGCAGTATCCAGACAGGTTGGCAAGAGACCCAGTACTTC.